Described below is a single TCR beta chain sequence and its context. Original handling: By means of reference gene primer amplification, nucleated cell counts were estimated. Here immunoSEQ multiplex PCR was the method, and the copy in TCRdb shows in-frame clones only, minus some. The V and J calls and clone size are taken from that table; D and trimming were inferred from the DNA. This table holds more than 150,000 clones, approximately 78% found once. The trim removed 7 bases at V and 4 bases at J, leaving 12 bases unmatched. Germline V gives CDR1 SNHLY, CDR2 FYNNEI. The CDR3 covers 15 residues. These data come from a study of blood T cell repertoires in COVID-19. Study overall: The United States, Italy and Spain were the sources of the acute and convalescent COVID-19 samples. T cells, B-cell-depleted T cells, or PBMCs provided the cDNA or gDNA that served as material.

This clonotype originated in a woman over 75 with active or convalescent COVID-19. This chain uses TRBV2 with TRBJ1-2; TRBD1 agrees at 7 bases. The sample taken for sequencing was peripheral blood. CDR3: CASTVNRGPLYGYTF. The CDR3 bases are TGTGCCAGCACCGTCAACAGGGGACCACTCTATGGCTACACCTTC.